Listed below are T cell receptor beta chains from one sample, sequenced in a study of vaccination and CD4 T cells after COVID-19. Their specific antigens are unknown. Each CDR3 protein is one row after TCRdb ran MiXCR on the PCR reads. The sample has roughly 10,000 distinct CDR3 sequences; roughly 50% are singletons. The sample consisted of CD4+ T cells from blood, cultured in vitro. These receptor sequences come from a human donor in good health. The CDR3 runs from the conserved cysteine through the conserved F or W. The D gene is left open where the match is weak. Part of the rows lack a size; the others show once, few, many or a class for expanded clones.

d_gene	abundance	v_gene	j_gene	CDR3nt	CDR3aa
-	-	TRBV7-9	TRBJ2-7	TGTGCCAGCAGCTCCCGCGGGAATAAATCCTACGAGCAGTACTTC	CASSSRGNKSYEQYF
TRBD1	few	TRBV20-1	TRBJ1-6	TGCAGTGCCGCCTTAGGGACAGTCGGGAATTCACCCCTCCACTTT	CSAALGTVGNSPLHF
TRBD2	once	TRBV12-3/TRBV12-4	TRBJ2-2	TGTGCCAGCAGTCCTAGAAGGGGTTTGACTAGCGGGGGACCGAACACCGGGGAGCTGTTTTTT	CASSPRRGLTSGGPNTGELFF
-	-	TRBV7-9	TRBJ2-7	TGTGCTAGCAGCTTAACCCTTGGGGGTAGCAACCCCTACGAGCAGTACTTC	CASSLTLGGSNPYEQYF
TRBD1	-	TRBV7-9	TRBJ1-4	TGTGCCAGCAGCTTTCGGACAGGGCCTCCCAGAAATGAAAAACTGTTTTTT	CASSFRTGPPRNEKLFF
-	-	TRBV10-2	TRBJ1-6	TGCGCCAGCAGTGAAGGAGTCTTGAGACGGCTTAATTCACCCCTCCACTTT	CASSEGVLRRLNSPLHF
TRBD2	-	TRBV3-1	TRBJ2-7	TGTGCCAGCAGCAACAATCTGGGGAGCGGGAGTGCGTACTTC	CASSNNLGSGSAYF
-	-	TRBV27	TRBJ1-5	TGTGCCAGCAGTTTGGAGGGGTATCAGCCCCAGCATTTT	CASSLEGYQPQHF
-	-	TRBV11-2	TRBJ2-3	TGTGCCAGCAGTTCAAACACAGATACGCAGTATTTT	CASSSNTDTQYF
-	-	TRBV15	TRBJ2-7	TGTGCCACCAGCATGGACATCGGCGAGCAGTACTTC	CATSMDIGEQYF